This T cell receptor beta chain was profiled in a study of blood T cell repertoires in COVID-19. Overall study: COVID-19 samples collected from the United States, Italy and Spain covered acute and convalescent phases. PBMCs, B-cell-depleted T cells, or T cells provided the cDNA or gDNA that made up the material.

After removal of 1 base from V and 6 bases from J, the junction contained 3 bases not matched to a gene. Germline CDR1 and CDR2: SGHTA and FQGTGA. The CDR3 length is 14 residues. Original handling: Estimation of nucleated cell counts relied on the amplification of reference gene primers. Repertoires were generated with immunoSEQ multiplex PCR, while TCRdb's copy carries only in-frame clones and drops some. V, J and clone size reflect that table, while D and trimming were determined from the DNA. The data show about 190,000 clones, around 89% seen once. Sequenced sample: peripheral blood. This sequence was found in a man in his forties or fifties with acute or convalescent COVID-19. The chain couples TRBV7-3 to TRBJ2-1; 7 bases fit TRBD1. This CDR3 reads CASSLIRDSNEQFF. The CDR3 DNA is TGTGCCAGCAGCTTAATTCGGGACAGCAATGAGCAGTTCTTC.